This T cell receptor (beta chain) originates from a study of T cell responses to AZD1222 COVID-19 vaccine. In the study overall: Whether given at about 4 or about 12 weeks, second doses were pooled. Broader study findings: The number of AZD1222 recipients seropositive at baseline was only six. CD4 TCRs linked to vaccination spanned spike, dominating at 160-218 and 743-854. Sampling captured repertoires only after the peak T cell response.

V was shortened by 0 bases and J by 6 bases, with 10 bases between the two germline ends. Germline lookup yields CDR1 SGHDT and CDR2 YYEEEE. The CDR3 runs 14 residues. A word on this clone: Its antigen remains unknown.

Generated by immunoSEQ multiplex PCR, the TCRdb table keeps only in-frame clones and is missing some. Of some 100,000 clones in the sample, around nine tenths are singletons; the top ten hold 3% to 3.5%. This sequence was found in an adult in good health. Sequencing used peripheral blood, obtained on day 0 of AZD1222 vaccination. The chain uses TRBV5-6 and TRBJ1-5; D not resolved. CDR3 in DNA: TGTGCCAGCAGCTTGGCACAGCGCCCTCAGCCCCAGCATTTT. This translates into CASSLAQRPQPQHF.